This T cell receptor (beta chain) is from a study of T cell repertoires in cytomegalovirus infection. The overall study: CMV epitopes used comprised recently identified HLA-C-restricted ones and well-studied HLA-B-restricted ones. Findings and limits, study-wide: Dominating the ex vivo response were TCR beta clonotypes that were CMV-specific and HLA-C-restricted.

Germline values: CDR1 MDHEN, CDR2 SYDVKM. Trimming removed 5 bases from V and 5 bases from J, with 15 bases in between. This CDR3 has 14 amino acids. A remark on this clonotype: Antigen unknown.

TCRdb recomputed calls from the reads with MiXCR, one row per CDR3 protein. The sample has about 63,000 distinct CDR3 sequences, around 20% seen once; the top ten hold around 70%. The sequence derives from a human donor in good health (CMV status not recorded). Some clones in this sample may be carry-over from other donors' samples. The source material was CD8+ T cells from cultured PBMCs, sampled from culture after CMV antigen stimulation. The rearrangement uses TRBV28 and TRBJ1-1, with D perhaps TRBD1 (6 bases). CDR3 sequence: CASSPDRAWTEAFF. The CDR3 DNA sequence: TGTGCCAGCAGTCCGGACAGAGCTTGGACTGAAGCTTTCTTT.